This TCR beta chain comes out of a study of blood T cell repertoires in COVID-19. In the study overall: The study drew acute and convalescent COVID-19 samples from the United States, Italy and Spain.

Authors' methods: The assay estimated nucleated cells by amplifying reference gene primers. Using immunoSEQ multiplex PCR, the repertoire was profiled, and TCRdb retains in-frame clones only, with some absent. V and J calls and clone size follow that table, whereas D and trimming were derived from the DNA. The sample records tens of thousands of clones, 84% being singletons. Germline V gives CDR1 SGHNT, CDR2 YENEEA. The CDR3 totals 16 residues. Trimming at V came to 7 bases and at J to 7 bases, leaving 13 bases not matched to a gene. V is TRBV11-3 and J is TRBJ2-2; 9 bases align to TRBD1. This TCR came from a man in his sixties with acute or convalescent COVID-19. Sequenced sample: peripheral blood. The CDR3 region is CASTITGTGFGGELFF. The CDR3 bases are TGTGCCAGCACTATAACCGGGACAGGGTTTGGCGGGGAGCTGTTTTTT.